These T cell receptor beta chains were read from a single sample in a study of blood T cells in healthy people across ages. TCRdb itself ran the 5' RACE reads through MiXCR, one entry per CDR3 protein. This sample has about 770,000 distinct CDR3 sequences, with more than 40% found just once. The specimen was blood. Receptors were obtained from a man in his 60s in good health. Each CDR3 is given with its conserved first and last residue. D genes are given only for firm matches. Clone sizes are given selectively: once, few, many, or a class where the clone is expanded.

clone_size	j_call	v_call	d_call	cdr3_nt	cdr3_aa
-	TRBJ1-4	TRBV5-5	TRBD1	TGTGCCAGCAGCGGCGGGACAGTAGAAAAACTGTTTTTT	CASSGGTVEKLFF
-	TRBJ2-7	TRBV7-2	TRBD1	TGTGCCAGCAGTTATGGACAGGTCGGGTCCGAGCAGTACTTC	CASSYGQVGSEQYF
-	TRBJ2-1	TRBV11-2	-	TGTGCCAGGGCCCCGTCGGGACTCTCCTACAATGAGCAGTTCTTC	CARAPSGLSYNEQFF
-	TRBJ2-1	TRBV4-3	TRBD1	TGCGCCAGCAGCGAAGGGACAGTAGCTTTGGATGAGCAGTTCTTC	CASSEGTVALDEQFF
-	TRBJ2-1	TRBV11-3	TRBD2	TGTGCCAGCAGCTTAGGCACATGGGGGGGACCGGGTGAGTTCTTC	CASSLGTWGGPGEFF
-	TRBJ2-4	TRBV3-1	-	TGTGCCAGCAGCCAAGAATGGTCAGCGGAGGGAAAAAACATTCAGTACTTC	CASSQEWSAEGKNIQYF
-	TRBJ2-4	TRBV20-1	-	TGCAGTGCACCCGCCTTGGAAATAAAAAACATTCAGTACTTC	CSAPALEIKNIQYF
-	TRBJ1-2	TRBV4-1	-	TGCGCCAGCAGCCAAGATCTTTCGGGGGTACTGGGCTACACCTTC	CASSQDLSGVLGYTF
-	TRBJ1-2	TRBV12-3/TRBV12-4	-	TGTGCCAGCACCTCGGACAGATGGAATGGCTGCACCTTC	CASTSDRWNGCTF
few	TRBJ2-7	TRBV18	TRBD1	TGTGCCAGCTCACCCGGGACAGGCCTATACGAGCAGTACTTC	CASSPGTGLYEQYF